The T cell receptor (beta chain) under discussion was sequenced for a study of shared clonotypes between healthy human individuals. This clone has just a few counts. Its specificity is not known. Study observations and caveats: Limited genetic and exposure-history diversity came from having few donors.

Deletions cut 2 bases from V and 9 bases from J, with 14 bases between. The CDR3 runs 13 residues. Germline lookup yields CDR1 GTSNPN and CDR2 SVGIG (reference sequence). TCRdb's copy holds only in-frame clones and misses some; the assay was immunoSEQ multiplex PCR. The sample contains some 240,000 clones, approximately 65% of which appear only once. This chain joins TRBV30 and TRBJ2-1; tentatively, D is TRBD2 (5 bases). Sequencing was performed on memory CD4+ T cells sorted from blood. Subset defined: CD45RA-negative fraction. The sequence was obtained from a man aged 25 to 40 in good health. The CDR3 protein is CAWSQNAGGEQFF. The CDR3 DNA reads TGTGCCTGGAGTCAAAACGCGGGTGGTGAGCAGTTCTTC.